What follows describes a single T cell receptor beta chain. Antigen specificity is unknown. The source of the sample is a study of T cells in localized non-small cell lung cancer. The assay was immunoSEQ multiplex PCR, and TCRdb's table has in-frame clones only and misses some. The sample lists some 2,400 clones, about a quarter seen once, with over 6% in the top ten. The study, taken as a whole, reports: A median around 57 of the top 100 tumor clones appeared in adjacent lung. Sequencing was limited to one tumor region, leaving the possibility of heterogeneity open.

Per germline, CDR1 KGHSH and CDR2 LQKENI. This CDR3 is 13 amino acids long. The V end lost 0 bases, the J end lost 5 bases, and 7 bases lay between the germline ends. The origin of this receptor is a woman aged 40-69 years with stage I lung adenocarcinoma. The sequencing used lung tumor tissue, collected before any cancer treatment. The V call is TRBV18, the J call TRBJ2-5, with D possibly matching TRBD2 (5 bases). The CDR3 is CASSPPSVETQYF. The CDR3 bases are TGTGCCAGCTCACCACCTAGCGTCGAGACCCAGTACTTC.